This T cell receptor beta chain comes out of a study of blood T cell repertoires in COVID-19. Repertoires were generated with immunoSEQ multiplex PCR, while TCRdb's copy carries only in-frame clones and drops some. There are over 350,000 clones in the sample; 70% to 90% occur only once, and around 0.91% lies in the top ten. Individuals aged about 18 to 95 years were recruited from some 26 US areas. This CDR3 is built from 14 residues. Trimming left V 4 bases short and J 3 bases short, with 11 bases between. CDR1 and CDR2 (germline): SGDLS, YYNGEE. The chain combines TRBV9 with TRBJ1-3; D ambiguous. The sequenced material came from PBMCs or T cells enriched from blood (not recorded which). This receptor was identified in a woman aged 25 to 45 with acute COVID-19. The DNA of the CDR3 is TGTGCCAGCAGCAACTTCCCGGGTGGAAACACCATATATTTT. This encodes CASSNFPGGNTIYF.